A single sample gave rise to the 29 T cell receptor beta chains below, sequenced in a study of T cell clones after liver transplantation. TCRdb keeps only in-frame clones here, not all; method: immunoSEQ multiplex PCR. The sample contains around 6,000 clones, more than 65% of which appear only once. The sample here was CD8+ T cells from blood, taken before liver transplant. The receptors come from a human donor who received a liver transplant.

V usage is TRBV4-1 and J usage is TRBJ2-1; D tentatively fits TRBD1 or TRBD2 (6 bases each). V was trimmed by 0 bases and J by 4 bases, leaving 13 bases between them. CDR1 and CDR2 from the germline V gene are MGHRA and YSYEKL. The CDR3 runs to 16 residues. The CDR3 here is CASSQEGGTFYNEQFF. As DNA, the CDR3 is TGCGCCAGCAGCCAAGAAGGCGGGACATTTTACAATGAGCAGTTCTTC.

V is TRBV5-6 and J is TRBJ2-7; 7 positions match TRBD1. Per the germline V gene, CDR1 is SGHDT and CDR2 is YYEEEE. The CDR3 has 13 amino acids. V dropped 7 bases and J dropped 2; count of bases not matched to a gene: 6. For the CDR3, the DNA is TGTGCCAGCGGACGACAGGGCCCCTACGAGCAGTACTTC. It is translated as CASGRQGPYEQYF.

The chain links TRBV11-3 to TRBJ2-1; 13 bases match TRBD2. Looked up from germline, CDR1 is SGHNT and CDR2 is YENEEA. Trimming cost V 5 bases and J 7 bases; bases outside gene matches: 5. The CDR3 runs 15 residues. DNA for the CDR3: TGTGCCAGCAGCCCAACTAGCGGGAGGGTAAATGAGCAGTTCTTC. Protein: CASSPTSGRVNEQFF. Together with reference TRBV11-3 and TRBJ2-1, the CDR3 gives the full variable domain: EAGVVQSPRYKIIEKKQPVAFWCNPISGHNTLYWYLQNLGQGPELLIRYENEEAVDDSQLPKDRFSAERLKGVDSTLKIQPAELGDSAVYLCASSPTSGRVNEQFFGPGTRLTVL.

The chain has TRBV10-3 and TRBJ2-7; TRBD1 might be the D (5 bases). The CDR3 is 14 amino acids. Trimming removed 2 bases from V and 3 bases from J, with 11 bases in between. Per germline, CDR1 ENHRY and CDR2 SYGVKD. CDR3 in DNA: TGTGCCATCAGTGAGAGCCAGGGTGTCTACGAGCAGTACTTC. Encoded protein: CAISESQGVYEQYF.

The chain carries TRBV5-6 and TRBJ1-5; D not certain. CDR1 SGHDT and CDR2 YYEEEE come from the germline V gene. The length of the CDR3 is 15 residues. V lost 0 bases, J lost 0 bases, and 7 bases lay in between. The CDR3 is CASSLDGDSNQPQHF. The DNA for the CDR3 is TGTGCCAGCAGCTTGGACGGGGATAGCAATCAGCCCCAGCATTTT.

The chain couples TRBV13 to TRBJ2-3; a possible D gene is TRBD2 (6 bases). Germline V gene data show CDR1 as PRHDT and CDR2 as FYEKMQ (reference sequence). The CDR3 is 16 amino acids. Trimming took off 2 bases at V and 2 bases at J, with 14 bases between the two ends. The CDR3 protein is CASSLPDYASTDTQYF. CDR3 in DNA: TGTGCCAGCAGCTTACCGGACTATGCCTCCACAGATACGCAGTATTTT.

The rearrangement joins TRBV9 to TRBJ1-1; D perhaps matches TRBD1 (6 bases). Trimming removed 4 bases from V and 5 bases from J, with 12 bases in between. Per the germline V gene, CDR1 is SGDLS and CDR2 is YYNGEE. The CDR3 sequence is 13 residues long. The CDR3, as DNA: TGTGCCAGCAGCTTAACAGGGTGGACTGAAGCTTTCTTT. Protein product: CASSLTGWTEAFF. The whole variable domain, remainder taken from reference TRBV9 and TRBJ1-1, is DSGVTQTPKHLITATGQRVTLRCSPRSGDLSVYWYQQSLDQGLQFLIQYYNGEERAKGNILERFSAQQFPDLHSELNLSSLELGDSALYFCASSLTGWTEAFFGQGTRLTVV.

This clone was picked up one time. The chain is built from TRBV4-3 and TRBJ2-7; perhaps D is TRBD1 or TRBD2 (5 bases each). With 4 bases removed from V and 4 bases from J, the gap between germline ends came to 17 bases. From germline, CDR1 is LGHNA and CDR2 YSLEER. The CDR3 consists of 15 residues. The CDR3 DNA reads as TGCGCCAGCAGCCCGTCCCGGGGTCCAGGGTACGAGCAGTACTTC. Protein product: CASSPSRGPGYEQYF.

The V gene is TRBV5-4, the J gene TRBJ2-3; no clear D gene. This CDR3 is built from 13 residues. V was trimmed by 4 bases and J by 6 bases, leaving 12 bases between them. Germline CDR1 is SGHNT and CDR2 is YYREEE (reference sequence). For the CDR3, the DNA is TGTGCCAGCAGCCTATCTAATAAGGATACGCAGTATTTT. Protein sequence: CASSLSNKDTQYF.

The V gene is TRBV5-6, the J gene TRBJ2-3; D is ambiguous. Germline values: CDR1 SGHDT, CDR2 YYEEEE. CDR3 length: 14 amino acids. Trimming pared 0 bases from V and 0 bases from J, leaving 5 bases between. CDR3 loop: CASSLGRSTDTQYF. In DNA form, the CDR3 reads TGTGCCAGCAGCTTGGGCAGAAGCACAGATACGCAGTATTTT.

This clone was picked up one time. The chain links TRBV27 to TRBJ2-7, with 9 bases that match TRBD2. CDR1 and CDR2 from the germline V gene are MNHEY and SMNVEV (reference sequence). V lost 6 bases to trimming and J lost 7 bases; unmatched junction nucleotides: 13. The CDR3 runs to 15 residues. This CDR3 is CASSGAGGRTREQYF. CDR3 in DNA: TGTGCCAGCAGCGGAGCGGGAGGACGAACGCGGGAGCAGTACTTC.

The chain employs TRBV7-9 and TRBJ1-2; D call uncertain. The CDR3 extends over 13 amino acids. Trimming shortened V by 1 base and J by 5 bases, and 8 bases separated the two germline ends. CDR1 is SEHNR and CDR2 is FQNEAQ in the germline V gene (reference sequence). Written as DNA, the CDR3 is TGTGCCAGCAGCTTAGAAGGGCGGTATGGCTACACCTTC. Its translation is CASSLEGRYGYTF. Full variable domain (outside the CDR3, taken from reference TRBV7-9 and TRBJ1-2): DTGVSQNPRHKITKRGQNVTFRCDPISEHNRLYWYRQTLGQGPEFLTYFQNEAQLEKSRLLSDRFSAERPKGSFSTLEIQRTEQGDSAMYLCASSLEGRYGYTFGSGTRLTVV.

CDR3 protein: CASSDPLAKNIQYF. The CDR3, as DNA: TGTGCCAGCAGTGATCCACTAGCCAAAAACATTCAGTACTTC. This rearrangement joins TRBV25-1 to TRBJ2-4; D remains unclear. The CDR3 extends over 14 amino acids. Trimming removed 3 bases at V and 0 bases at J, with 6 bases between. Germline-derived CDR1 and CDR2 are MGHDK and SYGVNS.

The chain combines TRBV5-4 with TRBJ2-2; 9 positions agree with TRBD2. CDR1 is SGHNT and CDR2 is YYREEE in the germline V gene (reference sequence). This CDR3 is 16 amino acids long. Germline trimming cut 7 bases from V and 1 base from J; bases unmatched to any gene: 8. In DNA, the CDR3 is TGTGCCAGCCGCCCAGCGGGAGGCCGGAACACCGGGGAGCTGTTTTTT. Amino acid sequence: CASRPAGGRNTGELFF.

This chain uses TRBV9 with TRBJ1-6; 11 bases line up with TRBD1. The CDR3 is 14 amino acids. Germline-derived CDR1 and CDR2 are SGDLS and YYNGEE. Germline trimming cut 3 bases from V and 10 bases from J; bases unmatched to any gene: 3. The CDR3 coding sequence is TGTGCCAGCAGCGAGGACAGGGGGCTGTCACCCCTCCACTTT. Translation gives CASSEDRGLSPLHF.

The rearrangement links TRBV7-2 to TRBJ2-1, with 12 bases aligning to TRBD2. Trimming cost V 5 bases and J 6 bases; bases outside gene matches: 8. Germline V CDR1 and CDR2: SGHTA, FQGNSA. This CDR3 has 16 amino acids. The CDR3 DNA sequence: TGTGCCAGCAGCCCACACACTAGCGGGGGGTTCAATGAGCAGTTCTTC. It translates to CASSPHTSGGFNEQFF.

The CDR3 region has the DNA TGTGCCAGCAGCGCCATGGACAGGGGGAGTGCAGATACGCAGTATTTT. Residues: CASSAMDRGSADTQYF. The chain employs TRBV5-6 and TRBJ2-3; TRBD1 matches at 10 bases. The CDR3 covers 16 residues. Germline assignment: CDR1 SGHDT and CDR2 YYEEEE. Trimming at V came to 4 bases and at J to 4 bases, leaving 9 bases not matched to a gene. The full variable domain, with the rest looked up from reference TRBV5-6 and TRBJ2-3, is DAGVTQSPTHLIKTRGQQVTLRCSPKSGHDTVSWYQQALGQGPQFIFQYYEEEERQRGNFPDRFSGHQFPNYSSELNVNALLLGDSALYLCASSAMDRGSADTQYFGPGTRLTVL.

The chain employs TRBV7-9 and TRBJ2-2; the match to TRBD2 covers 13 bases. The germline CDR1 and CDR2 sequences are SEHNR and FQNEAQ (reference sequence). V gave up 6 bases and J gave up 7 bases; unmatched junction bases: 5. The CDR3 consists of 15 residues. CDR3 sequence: CASRPTSGRHGELFF. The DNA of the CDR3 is TGTGCCAGCAGACCGACTAGCGGGAGGCACGGGGAGCTGTTTTTT.

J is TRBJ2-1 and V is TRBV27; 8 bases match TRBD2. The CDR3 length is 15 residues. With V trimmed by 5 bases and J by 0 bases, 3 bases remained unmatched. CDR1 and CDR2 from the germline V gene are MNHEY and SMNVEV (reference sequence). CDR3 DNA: TGTGCCAGCAGTGAAAGCGGGAGCTCCTACAATGAGCAGTTCTTC. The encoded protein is CASSESGSSYNEQFF.

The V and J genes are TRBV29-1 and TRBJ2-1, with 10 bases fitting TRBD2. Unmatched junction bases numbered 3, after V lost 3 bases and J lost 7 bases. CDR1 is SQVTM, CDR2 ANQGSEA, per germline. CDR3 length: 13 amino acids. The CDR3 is CSVDGLADNEQFF. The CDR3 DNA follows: TGCAGCGTTGACGGACTAGCGGATAATGAGCAGTTCTTC.

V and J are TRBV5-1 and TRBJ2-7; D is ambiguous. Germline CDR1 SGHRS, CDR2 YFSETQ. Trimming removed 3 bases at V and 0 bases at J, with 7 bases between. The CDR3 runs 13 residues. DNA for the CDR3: TGCGCCAGCAGCTCGATCCTCTCCTACGAGCAGTACTTC. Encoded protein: CASSSILSYEQYF.

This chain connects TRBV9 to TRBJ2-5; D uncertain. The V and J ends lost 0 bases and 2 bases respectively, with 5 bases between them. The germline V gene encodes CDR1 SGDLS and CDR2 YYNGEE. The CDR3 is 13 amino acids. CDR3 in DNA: TGTGCCAGCAGCGTAGCCGGACAAGAGACCCAGTACTTC. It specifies CASSVAGQETQYF.

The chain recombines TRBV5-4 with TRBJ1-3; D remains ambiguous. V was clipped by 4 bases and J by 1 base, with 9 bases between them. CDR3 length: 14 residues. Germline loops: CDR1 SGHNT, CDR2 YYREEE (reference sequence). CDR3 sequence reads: CASSPTESGNTIYF. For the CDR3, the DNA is TGTGCCAGCAGCCCCACGGAGTCTGGAAACACCATATATTTT.

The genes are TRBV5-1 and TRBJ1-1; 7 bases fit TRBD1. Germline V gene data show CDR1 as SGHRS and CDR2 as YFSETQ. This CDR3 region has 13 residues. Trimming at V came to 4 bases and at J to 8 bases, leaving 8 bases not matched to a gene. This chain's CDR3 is CASSMYTGAEAFF. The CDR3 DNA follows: TGCGCCAGCAGCATGTACACAGGGGCGGAAGCTTTCTTT.

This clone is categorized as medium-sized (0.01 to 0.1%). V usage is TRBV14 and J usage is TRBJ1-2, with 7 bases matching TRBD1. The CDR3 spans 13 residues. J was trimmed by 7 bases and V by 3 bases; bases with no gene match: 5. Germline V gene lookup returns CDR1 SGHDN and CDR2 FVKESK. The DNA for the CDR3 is TGTGCCAGCAGCCACGAGGGGGCGTTTGGCTACACCTTC. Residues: CASSHEGAFGYTF.

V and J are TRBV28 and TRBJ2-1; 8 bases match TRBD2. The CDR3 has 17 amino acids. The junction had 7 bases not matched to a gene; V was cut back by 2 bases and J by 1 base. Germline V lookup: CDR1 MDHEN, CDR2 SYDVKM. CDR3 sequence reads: CASSLEISGSSYNEQFF. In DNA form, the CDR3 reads TGTGCCAGCAGTTTAGAAATCAGCGGGAGTTCCTACAATGAGCAGTTCTTC.

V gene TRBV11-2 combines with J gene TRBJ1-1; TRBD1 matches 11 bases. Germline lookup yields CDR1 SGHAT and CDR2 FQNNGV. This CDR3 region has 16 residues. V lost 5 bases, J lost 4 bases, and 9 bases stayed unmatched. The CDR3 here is CASSLLLGQGATEAFF. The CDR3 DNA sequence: TGTGCCAGCAGCCTCCTCCTAGGACAGGGGGCCACTGAAGCTTTCTTT.

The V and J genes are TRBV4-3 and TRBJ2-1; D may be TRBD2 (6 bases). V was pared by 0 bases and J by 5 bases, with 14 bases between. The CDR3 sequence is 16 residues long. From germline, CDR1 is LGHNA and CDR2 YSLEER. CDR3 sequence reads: CASSQDRSSANNEQFF. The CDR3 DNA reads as TGCGCCAGCAGCCAAGATCGGTCTAGCGCAAACAATGAGCAGTTCTTC.

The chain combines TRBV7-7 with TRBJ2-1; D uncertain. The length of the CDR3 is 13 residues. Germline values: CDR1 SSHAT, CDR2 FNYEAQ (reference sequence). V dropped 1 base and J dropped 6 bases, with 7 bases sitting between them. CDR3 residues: CASSLVKANEQFF. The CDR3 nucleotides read TGTGCCAGCAGCTTAGTCAAAGCCAATGAGCAGTTCTTC.